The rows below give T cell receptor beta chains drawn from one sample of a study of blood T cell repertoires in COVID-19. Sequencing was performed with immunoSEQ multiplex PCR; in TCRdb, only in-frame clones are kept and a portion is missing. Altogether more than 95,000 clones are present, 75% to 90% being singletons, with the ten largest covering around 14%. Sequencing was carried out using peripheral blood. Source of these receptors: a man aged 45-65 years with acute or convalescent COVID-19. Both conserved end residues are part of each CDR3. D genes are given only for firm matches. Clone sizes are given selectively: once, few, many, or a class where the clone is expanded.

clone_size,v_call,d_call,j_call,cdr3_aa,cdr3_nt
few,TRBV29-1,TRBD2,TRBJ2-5,CSVHSPLLARETQYF,TGCAGCGTTCATAGCCCCCTACTAGCGCGAGAGACCCAGTACTTC
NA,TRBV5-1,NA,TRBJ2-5,CASSLLGQGETQYF,TGCGCCAGCAGCTTGTTGGGGCAGGGGGAGACCCAGTACTTC
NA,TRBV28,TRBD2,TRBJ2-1,CASRGTSDHNEQFF,TGTGCCAGCAGGGGGACTAGCGATCACAATGAGCAGTTCTTC
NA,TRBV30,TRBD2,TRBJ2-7,CAWYPAGGLGAEYF,TGTGCCTGGTACCCCGCGGGGGGGCTCGGGGCGGAGTACTTC
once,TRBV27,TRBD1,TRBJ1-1,CASSPIGQGRNDTEAFF,TGTGCCAGCAGTCCTATTGGACAGGGGAGAAACGACACTGAAGCTTTCTTT
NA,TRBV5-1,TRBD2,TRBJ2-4,CASRREGGNIQYF,TGCGCCAGCAGAAGGGAGGGAGGAAACATTCAGTACTTC
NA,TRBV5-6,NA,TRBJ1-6,CASSLGQGYYSPLHF,TGTGCCAGCAGCTTAGGGCAGGGGTACTATTCACCCCTCCACTTT
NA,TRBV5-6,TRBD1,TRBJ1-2,CASSLAGTGVAGYTF,TGTGCCAGCAGCTTGGCGGGGACAGGGGTTGCTGGCTACACCTTC
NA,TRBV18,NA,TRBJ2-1,CASSPPGTLGGEQFF,TGTGCCAGCTCACCTCCCGGGACCCTTGGGGGGGAGCAGTTCTTC
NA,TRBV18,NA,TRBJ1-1,CASLTSGVMGEAFF,TGTGCCAGCCTAACGAGCGGGGTAATGGGTGAAGCTTTCTTT
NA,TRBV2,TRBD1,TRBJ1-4,CASSVVGQGAKELFF,TGTGCCAGCAGTGTTGTAGGGCAGGGGGCTAAGGAACTGTTTTTT
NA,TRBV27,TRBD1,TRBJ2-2,CASSGTGEPGELFF,TGTGCCAGCAGTGGGACAGGCGAGCCGGGGGAGCTGTTTTTT
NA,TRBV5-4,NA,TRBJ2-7,CASSPGLLYEQYF,TGTGCCAGCAGCCCGGGACTCTTATACGAGCAGTACTTC
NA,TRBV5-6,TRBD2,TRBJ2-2,CASSATSGRIVNTGELFF,TGTGCCAGCAGCGCGACTAGCGGGAGAATAGTGAACACCGGGGAGCTGTTTTTT
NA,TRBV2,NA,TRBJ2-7,CASSLSYEQYF,TGTGCCAGCAGTCTTTCCTACGAGCAGTACTTC
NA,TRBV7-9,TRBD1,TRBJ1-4,CASSTGTGGAWTNEKLFF,TGTGCCAGCAGCACCGGGACAGGGGGTGCCTGGACTAATGAAAAACTGTTTTTT
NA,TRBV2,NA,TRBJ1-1,CASSTGGFTEAFF,TGTGCCAGCAGTACGGGAGGGTTCACTGAAGCTTTCTTT
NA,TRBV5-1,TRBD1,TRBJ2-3,CASSKGQGVVDTQYF,TGCGCCAGCAGCAAGGGACAGGGGGTCGTAGATACGCAGTATTTT
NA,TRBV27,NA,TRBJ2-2,CASSLSPVSGELFF,TGTGCCAGCAGTTTATCCCCGGTCTCCGGGGAGCTGTTTTTT
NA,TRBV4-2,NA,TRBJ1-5,CASSQGEERLSNQPQHF,TGTGCCAGCAGCCAAGGAGAAGAGCGGTTAAGCAATCAGCCCCAGCATTTT
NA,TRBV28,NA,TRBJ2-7,CASSFGSSYEQYF,TGTGCCAGCAGTTTTGGGAGCTCCTACGAGCAGTACTTC
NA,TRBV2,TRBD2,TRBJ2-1,CASSEFLGGGSYNEQFF,TGTGCCAGCAGTGAATTCCTCGGGGGAGGGTCGTACAATGAGCAGTTCTTC
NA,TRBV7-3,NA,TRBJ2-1,CASSLISARDEQFF,TGTGCCAGCAGCTTAATCAGCGCGCGGGATGAGCAGTTCTTC
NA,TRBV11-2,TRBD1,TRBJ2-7,CASSFTGTGSYEQYF,TGTGCCAGCAGCTTCACCGGGACAGGGTCTTACGAGCAGTACTTC
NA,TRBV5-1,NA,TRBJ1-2,CASSLMGADYGYTF,TGCGCCAGCAGTTTGATGGGGGCTGACTATGGCTACACCTTC
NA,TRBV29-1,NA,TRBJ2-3,CSVEDLPGLGADTQYF,TGCAGCGTTGAAGATCTACCAGGGCTAGGTGCAGATACGCAGTATTTT
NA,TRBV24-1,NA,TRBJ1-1,CATSDWGPNTEAFF,TGTGCCACCAGTGACTGGGGCCCGAACACTGAAGCTTTCTTT
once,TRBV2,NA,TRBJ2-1,CASKGGFVIYNEQFF,TGTGCCAGCAAGGGGGGGTTCGTGATCTACAATGAGCAGTTCTTC
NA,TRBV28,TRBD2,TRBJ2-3,CASSLLAGGTDTQYF,TGTGCCAGCAGTTTACTAGCGGGAGGCACAGATACGCAGTATTTT
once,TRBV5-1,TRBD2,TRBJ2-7,CASSLEGLAGVLYEQYF,TGCGCCAGCAGCTTGGAAGGACTAGCGGGAGTGTTATACGAGCAGTACTTC
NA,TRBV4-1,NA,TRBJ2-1,CASSQPPGDYNEQFF,TGCGCCAGCAGCCAACCCCCGGGAGACTACAATGAGCAGTTCTTC
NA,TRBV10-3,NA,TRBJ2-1,CAISAGGPTYNEQFF,TGTGCCATCAGTGCTGGCGGGCCGACCTACAATGAGCAGTTCTTC
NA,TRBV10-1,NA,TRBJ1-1,CASPAEQGINTEAFF,TGCGCCAGCCCCGCCGAGCAGGGGATTAACACTGAAGCTTTCTTT
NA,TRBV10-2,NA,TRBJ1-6,CASSEGVGEQGRRNSPLHF,TGCGCCAGCAGTGAGGGGGTCGGGGAACAGGGAAGGAGAAATTCACCCCTCCACTTT
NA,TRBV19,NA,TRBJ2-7,CATTERSEQYF,TGTGCCACTACGGAGCGCTCTGAGCAGTACTTC
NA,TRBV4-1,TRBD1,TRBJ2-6,CASSQQGAGGANVLTF,TGCGCCAGCAGCCAACAGGGGGCTGGGGGGGCCAACGTCCTGACTTTC
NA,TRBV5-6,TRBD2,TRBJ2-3,CASSLIAGGLTQYF,TGTGCCAGCAGCTTGATTGCGGGAGGGCTTACGCAGTATTTT
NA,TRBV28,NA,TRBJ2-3,CASNPPGSRTDTQYF,TGTGCCAGCAACCCACCGGGATCACGCACAGATACGCAGTATTTT
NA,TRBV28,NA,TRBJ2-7,CASSFIQAYEQYF,TGTGCCAGCAGTTTCATACAAGCCTACGAGCAGTACTTC
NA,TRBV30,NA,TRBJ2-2,CAWRKRDWNTGELFF,TGTGCCTGGAGGAAACGGGACTGGAACACCGGGGAGCTGTTTTTT
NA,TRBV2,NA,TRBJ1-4,CASTRSLGILTNEKLFF,TGTGCCAGCACGCGTTCCCTCGGTATCCTAACTAATGAAAAACTGTTTTTT
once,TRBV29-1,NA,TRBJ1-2,CSARKTGVYGYTF,TGCAGCGCTAGAAAGACAGGAGTCTATGGCTACACCTTC
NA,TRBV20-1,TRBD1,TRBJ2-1,CSASWDSYNEQFF,TGCAGTGCTAGTTGGGACAGCTACAATGAGCAGTTCTTC
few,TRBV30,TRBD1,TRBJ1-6,CAWSPGQGYSPLHF,TGTGCCTGGAGCCCGGGACAGGGGTATTCACCCCTCCACTTT
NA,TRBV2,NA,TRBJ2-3,CASLKGRSADTQYF,TGTGCCAGCTTAAAGGGGCGGTCGGCAGATACGCAGTATTTT
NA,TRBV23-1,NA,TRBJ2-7,CASSQSRTYEQYF,TGCGCCAGCAGTCAATCGAGGACCTACGAGCAGTACTTC
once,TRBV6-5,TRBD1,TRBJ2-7,CASRNRGSSYEQYF,TGTGCCAGCCGTAACAGGGGCAGCTCCTACGAGCAGTACTTC
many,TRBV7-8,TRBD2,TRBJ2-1,CASSLEAGSSYNEQFF,TGTGCCAGCAGCTTGGAAGCGGGGAGCTCCTACAATGAGCAGTTCTTC
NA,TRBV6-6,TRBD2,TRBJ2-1,CASRTPSGRAANEQFF,TGTGCCAGCAGAACACCTAGCGGGAGGGCGGCTAATGAGCAGTTCTTC
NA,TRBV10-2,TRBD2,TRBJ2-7,CASRAVAGGEQYF,TGCGCCAGCAGGGCTGTAGCGGGAGGCGAGCAGTACTTC
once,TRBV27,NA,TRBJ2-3,CASSSSADTDTQYF,TGTGCCAGCAGTTCTAGCGCCGACACAGATACGCAGTATTTT
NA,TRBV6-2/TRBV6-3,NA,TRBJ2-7,CASSYLSGRLASEQYF,TGTGCCAGCAGTTATTTATCGGGGAGGTTGGCCTCCGAGCAGTACTTC
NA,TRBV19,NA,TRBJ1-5,CASSMWADNQPQHF,TGTGCCAGTAGTATGTGGGCCGACAATCAGCCCCAGCATTTT
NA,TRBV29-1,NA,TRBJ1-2,CSVEDLGVYGYTF,TGCAGCGTTGAAGACCTAGGGGTCTATGGCTACACCTTC